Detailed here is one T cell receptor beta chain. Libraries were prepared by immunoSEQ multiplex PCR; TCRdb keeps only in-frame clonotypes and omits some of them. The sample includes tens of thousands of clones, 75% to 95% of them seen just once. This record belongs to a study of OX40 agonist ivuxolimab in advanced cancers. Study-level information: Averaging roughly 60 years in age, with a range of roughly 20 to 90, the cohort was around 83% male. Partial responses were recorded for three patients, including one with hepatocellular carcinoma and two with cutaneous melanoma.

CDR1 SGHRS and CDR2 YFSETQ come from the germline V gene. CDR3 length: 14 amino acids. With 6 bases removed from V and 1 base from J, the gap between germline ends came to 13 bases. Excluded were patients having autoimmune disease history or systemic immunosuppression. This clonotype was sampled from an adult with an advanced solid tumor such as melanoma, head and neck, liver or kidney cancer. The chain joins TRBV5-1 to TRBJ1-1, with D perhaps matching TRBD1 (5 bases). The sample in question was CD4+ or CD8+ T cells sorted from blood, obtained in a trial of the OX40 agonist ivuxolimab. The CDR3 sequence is CASTHGDRNTEAFF. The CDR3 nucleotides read TGCGCCAGCACCCACGGCGACAGGAACACTGAAGCTTTCTTT.